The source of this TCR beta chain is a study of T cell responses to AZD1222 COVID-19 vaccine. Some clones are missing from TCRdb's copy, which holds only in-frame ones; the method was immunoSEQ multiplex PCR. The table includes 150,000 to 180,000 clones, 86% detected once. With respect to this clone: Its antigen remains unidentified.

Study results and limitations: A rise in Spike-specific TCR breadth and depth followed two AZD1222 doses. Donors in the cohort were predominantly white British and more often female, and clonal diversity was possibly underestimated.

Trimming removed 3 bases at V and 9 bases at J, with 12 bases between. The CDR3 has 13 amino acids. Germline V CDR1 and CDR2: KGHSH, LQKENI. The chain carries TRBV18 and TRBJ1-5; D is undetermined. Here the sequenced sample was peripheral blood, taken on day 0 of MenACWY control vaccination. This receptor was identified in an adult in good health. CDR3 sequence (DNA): TGTGCCAGCTCACCGGAGGTTACGGGGCCCCAGCATTTT. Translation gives CASSPEVTGPQHF.